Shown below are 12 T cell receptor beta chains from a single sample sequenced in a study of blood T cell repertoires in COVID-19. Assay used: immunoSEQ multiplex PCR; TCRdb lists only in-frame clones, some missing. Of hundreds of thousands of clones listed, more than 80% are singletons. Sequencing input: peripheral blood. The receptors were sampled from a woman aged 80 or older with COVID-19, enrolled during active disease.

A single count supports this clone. This chain's CDR3 is CASSDRNEQFF. The DNA for the CDR3 is TGTGCCAGCAGTGATAGAAATGAGCAGTTCTTC. J is TRBJ2-1 and V is TRBV6-1; no firm D call. The CDR3 consists of 11 residues. Germline values: CDR1 MNHNS, CDR2 SASEGT. The germline V and J ends were trimmed by 3 bases and 7 bases, with 4 bases remaining between them.

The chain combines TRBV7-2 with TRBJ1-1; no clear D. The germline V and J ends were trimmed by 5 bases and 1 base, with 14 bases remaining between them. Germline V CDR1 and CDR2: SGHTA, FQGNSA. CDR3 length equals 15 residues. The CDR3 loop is CASSQRLVGNTEAFF. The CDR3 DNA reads TGTGCCAGCAGCCAACGACTGGTCGGGAACACTGAAGCTTTCTTT.

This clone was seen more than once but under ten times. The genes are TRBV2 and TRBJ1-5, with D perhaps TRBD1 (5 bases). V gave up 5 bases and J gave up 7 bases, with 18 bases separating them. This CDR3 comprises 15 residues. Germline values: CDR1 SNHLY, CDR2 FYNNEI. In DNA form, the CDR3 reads TGTGCCAGCAGTCCAGCCGGGAGGGGCCGGCAGCCCCAGCATTTT. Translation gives CASSPAGRGRQPQHF. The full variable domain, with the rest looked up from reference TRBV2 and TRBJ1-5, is EPEVTQTPSHQVTQMGQEVILRCVPISNHLYFYWYRQILGQKVEFLVSFYNNEISEKSEIFDDQFSVERPDGSNFTLKIRSTKLEDSAMYFCASSPAGRGRQPQHFGDGTRLSIL.

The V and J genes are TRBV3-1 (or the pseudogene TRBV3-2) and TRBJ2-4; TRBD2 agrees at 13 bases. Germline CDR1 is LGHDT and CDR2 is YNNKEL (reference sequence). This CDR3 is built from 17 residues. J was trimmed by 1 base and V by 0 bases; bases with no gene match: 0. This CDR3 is CASSQELAGGAKNIQYF. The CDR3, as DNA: TGTGCCAGCAGCCAAGAACTAGCGGGGGGGGCCAAAAACATTCAGTACTTC.

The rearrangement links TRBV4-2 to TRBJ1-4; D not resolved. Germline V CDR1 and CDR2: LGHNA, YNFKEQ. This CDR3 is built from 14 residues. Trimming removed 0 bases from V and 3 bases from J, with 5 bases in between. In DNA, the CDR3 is TGTGCCAGCAGCCAAGAAGAGTCTAATGAAAAACTGTTTTTT. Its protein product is CASSQEESNEKLFF.

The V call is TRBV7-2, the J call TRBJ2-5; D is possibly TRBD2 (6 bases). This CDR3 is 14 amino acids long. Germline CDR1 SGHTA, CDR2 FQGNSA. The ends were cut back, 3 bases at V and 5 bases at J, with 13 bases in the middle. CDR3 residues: CASSFYGRGETQYF. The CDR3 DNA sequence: TGTGCCAGCAGCTTTTATGGACGGGGGGAGACCCAGTACTTC. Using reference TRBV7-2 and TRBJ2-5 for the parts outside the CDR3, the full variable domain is GAGVSQSPSNKVTEKGKDVELRCDPISGHTALYWYRQSLGQGLEFLIYFQGNSAPDKSGLPSDRFSAERTGGSVSTLTIQRTQQEDSAVYLCASSFYGRGETQYFGPGTRLLVL.

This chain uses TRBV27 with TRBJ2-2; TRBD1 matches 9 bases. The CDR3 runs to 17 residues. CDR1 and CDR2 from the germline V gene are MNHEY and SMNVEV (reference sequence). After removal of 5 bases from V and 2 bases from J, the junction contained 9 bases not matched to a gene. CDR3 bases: TGTGCCAGCAGTCCCGGGACAGGGAACACTAACACCGGGGAGCTGTTTTTT. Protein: CASSPGTGNTNTGELFF.

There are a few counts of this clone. CDR3 in DNA: TGCGCCAGCAGCCAAGGATGGGACAGCTCTGAAGCTTTCTTT. This encodes CASSQGWDSSEAFF. V is TRBV4-3 and J is TRBJ1-1, with 7 positions matching TRBD1. V trimming: 1 base; J trimming: 6 bases; junction bases outside the gene matches: 5. CDR1 and CDR2 from the germline V gene are LGHNA and YSLEER. The CDR3 is made up of 14 amino acids.

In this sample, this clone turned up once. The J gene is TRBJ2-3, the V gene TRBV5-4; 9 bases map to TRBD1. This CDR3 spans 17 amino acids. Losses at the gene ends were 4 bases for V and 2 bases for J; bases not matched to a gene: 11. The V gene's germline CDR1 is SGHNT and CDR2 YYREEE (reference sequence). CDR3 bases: TGTGCCAGCAGCAGCAATACAGGGGGCGGATTCACAGATACGCAGTATTTT. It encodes CASSSNTGGGFTDTQYF.

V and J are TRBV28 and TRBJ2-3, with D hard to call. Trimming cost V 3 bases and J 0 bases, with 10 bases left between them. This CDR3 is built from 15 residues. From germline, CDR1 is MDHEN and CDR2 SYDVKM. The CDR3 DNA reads TGTGCCAGCAGTTTGTATACTACTAGCACAGATACGCAGTATTTT. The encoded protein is CASSLYTTSTDTQYF.

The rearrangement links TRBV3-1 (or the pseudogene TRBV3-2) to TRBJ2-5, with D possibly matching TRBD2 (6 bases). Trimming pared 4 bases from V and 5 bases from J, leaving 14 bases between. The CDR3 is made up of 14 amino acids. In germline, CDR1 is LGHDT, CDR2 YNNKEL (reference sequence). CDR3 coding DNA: TGTGCCAGCAGCCGAGGAGGGATGTGGGAGACCCAGTACTTC. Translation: CASSRGGMWETQYF.

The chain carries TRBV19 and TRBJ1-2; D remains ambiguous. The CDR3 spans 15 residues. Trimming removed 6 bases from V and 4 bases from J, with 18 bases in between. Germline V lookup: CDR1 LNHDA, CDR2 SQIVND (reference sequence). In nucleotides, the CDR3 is TGTGCCAGTAGCGCACAGTTAATTGAGGGCTATGGCTACACCTTC. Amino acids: CASSAQLIEGYGYTF.